The 11 T cell receptor beta chains below all came from one sample that was sequenced in a study of T cell repertoires in cytomegalovirus infection. The antigens of these receptors remain unknown. TCRdb reanalysed the reads using MiXCR and keeps one entry per CDR3 protein. Among approximately 500,000 distinct CDR3 sequences listed, 33% were seen once. The material was cultured PBMCs, obtained from culture after CMV antigen stimulation. These receptors were taken from a human donor in good health (CMV status not recorded). Some clones in this sample may be carry-over from other donors' samples.

The gene calls are TRBV5-4 and TRBJ2-1; 8 bases agree with TRBD2. The V gene's germline CDR1 is SGHNT and CDR2 YYREEE (reference sequence). This CDR3 spans 16 amino acids. V lost 5 bases and J lost 5; bases outside the gene matches: 12. The CDR3 loop is CASSPLASGSNNEQFF. CDR3 in DNA: TGTGCCAGCAGTCCACTCGCGAGCGGGAGTAACAATGAGCAGTTCTTC. Combining the CDR3 with reference TRBV5-4 and TRBJ2-1 gives the whole variable domain ETGVTQSPTHLIKTRGQQVTLRCSSQSGHNTVSWYQQALGQGPQFIFQYYREEENGRGNFPPRFSGLQFPNYSSELNVNALELDDSALYLCASSPLASGSNNEQFFGPGTRLTVL.

This chain uses TRBV25-1 with TRBJ1-2; 8 bases map to TRBD1. Germline CDR1 MGHDK, CDR2 SYGVNS. J was trimmed by 4 bases and V by 0 bases; bases with no gene match: 4. CDR3 length: 15 residues. The DNA of the CDR3 is TGTGCCAGCAGTGAATACGGACAGGGCTTCTATGGCTACACCTTC. Amino acid sequence: CASSEYGQGFYGYTF.

V is TRBV28 and J is TRBJ1-1; TRBD1 agrees at 9 bases. Per germline, CDR1 MDHEN and CDR2 SYDVKM. The CDR3 loop spans 15 amino acids. The junction had 10 bases not matched to a gene; V was cut back by 10 bases and J by 1 base. Here the CDR3 DNA reads TGTGCCAACACTGACCCACAGGGGGCGAACACTGAAGCTTTCTTT. As protein: CANTDPQGANTEAFF.

The V and J genes are TRBV27 and TRBJ2-2, with D possibly matching TRBD1 (6 bases). Germline V gene sequence: CDR1 MNHEY, CDR2 SMNVEV (reference sequence). The CDR3 runs to 16 residues. The V gene lost 0 bases and the J gene lost 5 bases, with 13 bases spanning the gap. The CDR3 bases are TGTGCCAGCAGTTTATCGACAGGACATTTTACCGGGGAGCTGTTTTTT. Residues: CASSLSTGHFTGELFF.

This clonotype was picked up a small number of times. The chain couples TRBV24-1 to TRBJ2-1, with a tentative D call TRBD2 (5 bases). Between the trimmed V and J ends, which lost 4 bases and 7 bases, there was a span of 16 bases. The CDR3 length is 15 residues. CDR1 KGHDR and CDR2 SFDVKD come from the germline V gene. The CDR3 sequence is CATSERFSGKNEQFF. The CDR3 coding sequence is TGTGCCACCAGTGAGAGGTTCTCGGGAAAGAATGAGCAGTTCTTC.

Only a few counts were recorded for this clonotype. This chain joins TRBV6-2 or TRBV6-3 and TRBJ2-7, with a tentative D call TRBD2 (6 bases). The CDR3 is 12 residues long. Trimming removed 4 bases at V and 3 bases at J, with 7 bases between. Germline V CDR1 and CDR2: MNHEY, SVGEGT. The CDR3 reads CASSWGDYEQYV. Written as DNA, the CDR3 is TGTGCCAGCAGTTGGGGGGACTACGAGCAGTACGTC.

The gene calls are TRBV7-2 and TRBJ2-3; 7 bases are shared with TRBD2. Germline V CDR1 and CDR2: SGHTA, FQGNSA. Germline trimming cut 7 bases from V and 6 bases from J; bases unmatched to any gene: 10. The CDR3 runs 14 residues. The CDR3 DNA reads TGTGCCAGCAACCCGGGAGGCCTTAGTGATACGCAGTATTTT. The encoded protein is CASNPGGLSDTQYF.

This clonotype occurred a few times. V is TRBV7-9 and J is TRBJ2-3; no firm D call. The CDR3 is 14 amino acids. Deletions cut 5 bases from V and 4 bases from J, with 13 bases between. Germline CDR1 SEHNR, CDR2 FQNEAQ (reference sequence). The DNA for the CDR3 is TGTGCCAGCAGCCTCACCGCGAGTCCAGATACGCAGTATTTT. Encoded protein: CASSLTASPDTQYF.

This clonotype was seen repeatedly, ten times or more. The chain uses TRBV24-1 and TRBJ2-1; D might be TRBD2 (6 bases). The CDR3 has 16 residues. V dropped 0 bases and J dropped 9 bases, with 17 bases sitting between them. CDR1 KGHDR and CDR2 SFDVKD come from the germline V gene. The CDR3 region is CATSDLKRGSEGEQFF. Written as DNA, the CDR3 is TGTGCCACCAGTGATTTGAAGCGAGGGTCGGAGGGTGAGCAGTTCTTC.

This clonotype appeared a few times. This rearrangement joins TRBV7-9 to TRBJ2-1; no reliable D call. Per germline, CDR1 SEHNR and CDR2 FQNEAQ (reference sequence). The germline V and J ends were trimmed by 5 bases and 5 bases, with 13 bases remaining between them. The CDR3 contains 14 residues. DNA of the CDR3: TGTGCCAGCAGCCCCGTTGGAGACCACAATGAGCAGTTCTTC. It codes for CASSPVGDHNEQFF.

This chain connects TRBV12-3 or TRBV12-4 to TRBJ2-5; possible D gene TRBD2, 5 bases. Trimming stripped 1 base from V and 4 bases from J, with 16 bases between. This CDR3 spans 16 amino acids. CDR3 region: CASSLVAGPRGETQYF. CDR3 nucleotide sequence: TGTGCCAGCAGTTTAGTGGCAGGTCCCCGGGGAGAGACCCAGTACTTC.